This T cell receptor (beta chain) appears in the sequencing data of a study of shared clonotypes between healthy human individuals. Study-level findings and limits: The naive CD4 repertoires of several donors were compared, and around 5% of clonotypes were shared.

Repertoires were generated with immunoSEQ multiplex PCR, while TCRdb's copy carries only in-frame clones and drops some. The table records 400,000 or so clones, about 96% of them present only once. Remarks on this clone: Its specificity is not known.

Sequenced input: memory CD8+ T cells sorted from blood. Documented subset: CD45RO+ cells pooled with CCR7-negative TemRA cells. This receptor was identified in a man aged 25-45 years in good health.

The CDR3 DNA sequence: TGTGCCACTAAGGGGGGGTACTCTGGGGCCAACGTCCTGACTTTC. It codes for CATKGGYSGANVLTF. V and J are TRBV19 and TRBJ2-6; maybe TRBD2 (7 bases). This CDR3 has 15 amino acids. The ends were cut back, 10 bases at V and 0 bases at J, with 13 bases in the middle. Germline values: CDR1 LNHDA, CDR2 SQIVND (reference sequence).